Below are 2 T cell receptor beta chains sequenced from a single sample in a study of shared clonotypes between healthy human individuals. Measured with immunoSEQ multiplex PCR; TCRdb has only the in-frame clones, and not every one. The sample shows under 600,000 clones, approximately 79% of them seen only once. The sequenced material came from PBMCs. These receptors were taken from a middle-aged woman in good health. Some clones in this sample may be carry-over from other donors' samples.

The CDR3 reads CASSLGQAGITGELFF. DNA for the CDR3: TGCGCCAGCAGCTTGGGTCAAGCGGGAATCACCGGGGAGCTGTTTTTT. The gene calls are TRBV5-1 and TRBJ2-2; 7 nucleotides match TRBD2. The V gene end was trimmed by 0 bases and the J gene end by 4 bases; junction bases not matched to a gene: 6. The CDR3 consists of 16 residues. The germline gives CDR1 SGHRS, CDR2 YFSETQ.

The chain links TRBV2 to TRBJ2-1; no definite D call. The CDR3 loop spans 11 amino acids. Germline assignment: CDR1 SNHLY and CDR2 FYNNEI. Trimming cost V 1 base and J 7 bases, with 2 bases left between them. CDR3 residues: CASSEGNEQFF. The CDR3 nucleotides read TGTGCCAGCAGTGAAGGTAATGAGCAGTTCTTC. The full variable domain, its missing parts supplied by reference TRBV2 and TRBJ2-1, is EPEVTQTPSHQVTQMGQEVILRCVPISNHLYFYWYRQILGQKVEFLVSFYNNEISEKSEIFDDQFSVERPDGSNFTLKIRSTKLEDSAMYFCASSEGNEQFFGPGTRLTVL.